A selection of T cell receptor beta chains follows, all from one sample in a study of T-cell reconstitution after alpha-beta-depleted transplantation in children. One entry per CDR3 protein, called by TCRdb with MiXCR from the PCR reads. The sample contains about 200,000 distinct CDR3 sequences, around 5.9% of which appear only once. This specimen was PBMCs, taken before TCRalphabeta/CD19-depleted stem cell transplant. These receptors were taken from a girl less than two years old with combined immunodeficiency, due to receive a stem cell transplant. Both conserved end residues are part of each CDR3. A D gene is named only where the DNA matches it firmly. Clone sizes are given selectively: once, few, many, or a class where the clone is expanded.

d_gene	abundance	j_gene	v_gene	CDR3aa	CDR3nt
-	-	TRBJ1-2	TRBV5-1	CASSDGQAGYTF	TGCGCCAGCAGCGACGGACAAGCGGGCTACACCTTC
-	many	TRBJ1-2	TRBV24-1	CATSAGALYGYTF	TGTGCCACCAGTGCAGGGGCCCTCTATGGCTACACCTTC
-	many	TRBJ2-1	TRBV20-1	CSAHERNEQFF	TGCAGTGCACATGAGAGGAATGAGCAGTTCTTC
TRBD1	-	TRBJ2-1	TRBV27	CASSLLQGEPYNEQFF	TGTGCCAGCAGTCTCCTTCAGGGGGAACCCTACAATGAGCAGTTCTTC
-	many	TRBJ2-1	TRBV6-2/TRBV6-3	CASSYSSGPRGPYNEQFF	TGTGCCAGCAGTTATTCTAGCGGCCCCCGGGGGCCATACAATGAGCAGTTCTTC
TRBD2	-	TRBJ2-7	TRBV27	CASSSFGGSSYEQYF	TGTGCCAGCAGCTCGTTTGGCGGGAGCTCCTACGAGCAGTACTTC
-	many	TRBJ2-3	TRBV11-2	CASSLRARVSQGTDTQYF	TGTGCCAGCAGCTTAAGGGCGCGGGTTAGTCAAGGCACAGATACGCAGTATTTT
-	many	TRBJ1-1	TRBV11-2	CASSFSEGGRAAEAFF	TGTGCCAGCAGCTTCAGCGAAGGGGGGCGGGCCGCTGAAGCTTTCTTT
-	many	TRBJ1-2	TRBV7-2	CASSLGATNYGYTF	TGTGCCAGCAGCCTTGGGGCCACCAACTATGGCTACACCTTC
-	many	TRBJ2-7	TRBV6-5	CASSYARPSYEQYF	TGTGCCAGCAGTTACGCACGGCCCTCCTACGAGCAGTACTTC
TRBD2	few	TRBJ2-1	TRBV28	CASSATSGSWGEQFF	TGTGCCAGCAGTGCGACTAGCGGGAGTTGGGGTGAGCAGTTCTTC
-	many	TRBJ2-2	TRBV15	CATSMGHLNTGELFF	TGTGCCACCAGCATGGGACACTTGAACACCGGGGAGCTGTTTTTT
-	many	TRBJ2-3	TRBV29-1	CSVVGWDNTDTQYF	TGCAGCGTTGTGGGGTGGGACAACACAGATACGCAGTATTTT
-	-	TRBJ2-1	TRBV30	CAWSKGPEWGYNEQFF	TGTGCCTGGAGTAAGGGGCCGGAATGGGGTTACAATGAGCAGTTCTTC
-	many	TRBJ2-1	TRBV6-1	CASTRGALDNNEQFF	TGTGCCAGCACCCGGGGGGCATTGGACAACAATGAGCAGTTCTTC
-	many	TRBJ2-5	TRBV7-2	CASSRYWGSSETQYF	TGTGCCAGCAGCCGTTATTGGGGAAGCAGCGAGACCCAGTACTTC
TRBD2	many	TRBJ2-7	TRBV4-1	CASSQVAGDYEQYF	TGCGCCAGCAGCCAAGTAGCGGGAGACTACGAGCAGTACTTC
TRBD1	many	TRBJ1-5	TRBV7-9	CASSSNRGPGQPQHF	TGTGCCAGCAGCTCGAACAGGGGGCCGGGTCAGCCCCAGCATTTT
TRBD1	many	TRBJ1-5	TRBV6-2/TRBV6-3	CASRKQGYGNQPQHF	TGTGCCAGCAGGAAACAGGGGTACGGCAATCAGCCCCAGCATTTT
-	many	TRBJ2-7	TRBV29-1	CSVRGTPLEQYF	TGCAGCGTACGCGGGACACCTCTCGAGCAGTACTTC
-	many	TRBJ1-3	TRBV20-1	CSARDSLHSGNTIYF	TGCAGTGCTAGGGACAGCCTCCACTCTGGAAACACCATATATTTT
-	many	TRBJ2-7	TRBV12-3/TRBV12-4	CASSLEALGTYEQYF	TGTGCCAGCAGTTTAGAAGCCCTTGGGACATACGAGCAGTACTTC
-	few	TRBJ2-7	TRBV28	CASSFADLEQYF	TGTGCCAGCAGTTTCGCAGATCTCGAGCAGTACTTC
-	many	TRBJ2-7	TRBV7-8	CASSLSTRRLGAFEQYF	TGTGCCAGCAGCTTAAGTACTAGGAGGCTTGGCGCCTTCGAGCAGTACTTC
TRBD2	many	TRBJ2-7	TRBV15	CATSTWTSISEQYF	TGTGCCACCAGCACCTGGACTAGCATCAGCGAGCAGTACTTC
-	-	TRBJ2-1	TRBV24-1	CATSDPLRLGNEQFF	TGTGCCACCAGTGATCCCCTTCGACTGGGAAATGAGCAGTTCTTC
TRBD2	many	TRBJ2-1	TRBV29-1	CSVFLLAGVEEQFF	TGCAGCGTTTTCCTACTAGCGGGAGTTGAAGAGCAGTTCTTC
-	many	TRBJ2-7	TRBV7-3	CASSLWTERSYEQYF	TGTGCCAGCAGCTTATGGACCGAACGCTCCTACGAGCAGTACTTC
-	many	TRBJ1-1	TRBV25-1	CASRGLMNTEAFF	TGTGCCAGCAGGGGCCTCATGAACACTGAAGCTTTCTTT
TRBD2	few	TRBJ2-7	TRBV9	CASSVGGGRASEQYF	TGTGCCAGCAGCGTAGGGGGCGGGAGGGCCTCCGAGCAGTACTTC
TRBD1	-	TRBJ1-1	TRBV16	CASSQERTGPMNTEAFF	TGTGCCAGCAGCCAAGAACGGACAGGGCCAATGAACACTGAAGCTTTCTTT
-	-	TRBJ1-2	TRBV4-3	CASSQDGGTIPTPYGYTF	TGCGCCAGCAGCCAAGATGGGGGGACGATTCCTACACCTTATGGCTACACCTTC
-	many	TRBJ2-7	TRBV5-1	CASSSGYEQYF	TGTGCCAGCAGTTCGGGCTACGAGCAGTACTTC
-	few	TRBJ2-3	TRBV20-1	CSARESAHTQYF	TGCAGTGCTAGAGAATCGGCACATACGCAGTATTTT
-	many	TRBJ1-1	TRBV6-1	CASSEKAFF	TGTGCCAGCAGTGAGAAAGCTTTCTTT
TRBD2	many	TRBJ2-5	TRBV11-2	CASSLEFSGKETQYF	TGTGCCAGCAGCTTAGAGTTTAGCGGGAAAGAGACCCAGTACTTC
-	many	TRBJ2-5	TRBV5-1	CASSSMPEETQYF	TGCGCCAGCAGCTCAATGCCCGAAGAGACCCAGTACTTC
TRBD2	few	TRBJ2-2	TRBV15	CATSRDLFLAGGSNTGELFF	TGTGCCACCAGCAGAGATCTGTTCCTAGCGGGGGGATCGAACACCGGGGAGCTGTTTTTT
TRBD2	many	TRBJ2-1	TRBV12-3/TRBV12-4	CASSSAAGVAYNEQFF	TGTGCCAGCAGTTCCGCCGCGGGGGTGGCCTACAATGAGCAGTTCTTC
TRBD2	many	TRBJ2-1	TRBV18	CASSRMGGNNEQFF	TGTGCCAGCTCACGAATGGGAGGGAACAATGAGCAGTTCTTC
-	many	TRBJ1-2	TRBV29-1	CSVEGAYDYGYTF	TGCAGCGTTGAAGGGGCCTATGACTATGGCTACACCTTC
-	many	TRBJ2-5	TRBV24-1	CATSDPGTMGETQYF	TGTGCCACCAGTGACCCCGGGACGATGGGGGAGACCCAGTACTTC
TRBD2	-	TRBJ2-7	TRBV7-9	CASSPERGAGVSYEQYF	TGTGCCAGCAGCCCCGAGAGAGGAGCGGGAGTATCCTACGAGCAGTACTTC
-	many	TRBJ1-2	TRBV20-1	CSASQQLIFTNYGYTF	TGCAGTGCTAGTCAGCAGCTAATCTTTACTAACTATGGCTACACCTTC
TRBD1	many	TRBJ2-7	TRBV5-1	CASSLPTGSMEQYF	TGCGCCAGCAGCTTACCGACAGGGTCGATGGAGCAGTACTTC
-	many	TRBJ2-1	TRBV20-1	CSASGTLVEGPQFF	TGCAGTGCTAGCGGGACACTCGTGGAGGGTCCGCAGTTCTTC
TRBD2	many	TRBJ2-1	TRBV3-1	CASSQDSGSSYNEQFF	TGTGCCAGCAGCCAAGATAGCGGGAGCTCCTACAATGAGCAGTTCTTC
TRBD1	many	TRBJ2-4	TRBV28	CASSLLSGTAKNIQYF	TGTGCCAGCAGTCTTCTCTCCGGGACAGCGAAAAACATTCAGTACTTC
-	-	TRBJ2-7	TRBV25-1	CASSDGDPGEQYF	TGTGCCAGCAGTGACGGGGATCCCGGCGAGCAGTACTTC
-	-	TRBJ2-7	TRBV27	CASSLKVSYEQYF	TGTGCCAGCAGTTTAAAGGTTAGCTACGAGCAGTACTTC
-	-	TRBJ2-7	TRBV5-1	CASSGLGFVSYEQYF	TGCGCCAGCAGCGGATTGGGGTTTGTCTCCTACGAGCAGTACTTC
-	few	TRBJ2-5	TRBV20-1	CRGTMSPHQETQYF	TGCAGAGGGACGATGAGCCCCCACCAAGAGACCCAGTACTTC
TRBD2	many	TRBJ2-7	TRBV11-2	CASSFQTSGYEQYF	TGTGCCAGCAGCTTCCAAACTAGCGGCTACGAGCAGTACTTC
-	many	TRBJ2-5	TRBV28	CASSLGTQETQYF	TGTGCCAGCAGTTTGGGGACTCAAGAGACCCAGTACTTC
TRBD1	many	TRBJ2-7	TRBV7-8	CASSLVTPGTGISYEQYF	TGTGCCAGCAGCTTAGTAACCCCCGGGACAGGGATCTCCTACGAGCAGTACTTC